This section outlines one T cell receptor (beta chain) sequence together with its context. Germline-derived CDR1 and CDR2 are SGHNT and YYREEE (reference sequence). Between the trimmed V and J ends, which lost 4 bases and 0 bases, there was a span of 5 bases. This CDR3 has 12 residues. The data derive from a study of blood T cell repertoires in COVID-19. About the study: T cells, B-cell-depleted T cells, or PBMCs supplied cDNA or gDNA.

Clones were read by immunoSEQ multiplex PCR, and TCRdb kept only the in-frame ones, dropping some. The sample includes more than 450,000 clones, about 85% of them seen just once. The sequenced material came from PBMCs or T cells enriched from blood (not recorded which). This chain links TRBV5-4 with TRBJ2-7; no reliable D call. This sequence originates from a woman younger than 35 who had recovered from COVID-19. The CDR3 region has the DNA TGTGCCAGCAGCCCGCGCTCCTACGAGCAGTACTTC. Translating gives CASSPRSYEQYF.